The present entry profiles one T cell receptor beta chain with its context. As yet, its antigen is unknown. Only CD45RO-negative cells positively selected for CCR7 counted as naive CD8 cells, so terminally differentiated effector memory CD45RA+ cells were excluded. Sequencing used immunoSEQ multiplex PCR; TCRdb keeps in-frame clones, though not all of them. The sample yields some 800,000 clones, 85% to 95% seen once. The data are from a study of shared clonotypes between healthy human individuals. Whole-study findings and limits: The study sampled only blood, and tissue repertoires likely differ.

The germline V gene encodes CDR1 MGHRA and CDR2 YSYEKL. This CDR3 has 16 residues. After removal of 1 base from V and 4 bases from J, the junction contained 6 bases not matched to a gene. The rearrangement links TRBV4-1 to TRBJ2-3, with 9 bases aligning to TRBD2. This TCR came from a man between 25 and 39 years old in good health. Sequenced sample: naive CD8+ T cells sorted from blood. CDR3 sequence reads: CASSQGGLAGADTQYF. In DNA form, the CDR3 reads TGCGCCAGCAGCCAAGGGGGACTAGCCGGAGCAGATACGCAGTATTTT.